This T cell receptor beta chain was profiled in a study of tumor-infiltrating lymphocytes in primary liver carcinoma. The overall study: These were node-negative, non-metastatic T1-T3 tumors of 4.2 to 10 cm. In every tissue type, samples returned a similar yield of roughly 3.65 to 7.5 million productive TCRbeta reads. General study results and limits: Tumors had a top-250-clone fraction that was significantly higher than blood (p = 0.039). Pairs comparing tumor with adjacent tissue or blood overlapped less than pairs drawn from tumor regions.

Starting from about 0.5 ug of total RNA, TCR beta cDNA was produced with a primer in the constant region. The TCR beta library was amplified through three nested multiplex PCR rounds in a modified ARM-PCR procedure. With TRBV1-TRBV30 forward primers and a C-beta reverse primer, the first two PCR rounds were run for around 10 cycles each. TCRdb fed the multiplex PCR reads into MiXCR, producing one record per CDR3 protein. The repertoire consists of 35,000 to 45,000 distinct CDR3 sequences, with around 80% occurring once and the leading ten covering around 41%. This clonotype was found a few times. Its antigen is undetermined. A junction boundary mismatches the germline segment, possibly from a read error. The tissue used was unsorted bulk material of about 19-33 mg. RNA and DNA were co-extracted from it with the AllPrep DNA/RNA mini kit. Germline V gene data show CDR1 as MNHNS and CDR2 as SASEGT. This CDR3 has 14 amino acids.

The TCR comes from a woman aged 30 to 39 with primary liver carcinoma and hepatitis B virus infection. The chain employs TRBV6-1 and TRBJ2-1, with D unresolved. The material sequenced was tumor-adjacent normal liver tissue. CDR3 region: CVSSEGEESNEQFF. In DNA form, the CDR3 reads TGTGTCAGCAGTGAAGGTGAGGAGAGTAATGAGCAGTTCTTC.